The 14 T cell receptor beta chains below were found in one sample sequenced in a study of blood T cell repertoires in COVID-19. Libraries were prepared by immunoSEQ multiplex PCR; TCRdb keeps only in-frame clonotypes and omits some of them. Of hundreds of thousands of clones in the sample, approximately 90% were seen once. The sequenced material came from PBMCs or T cells enriched from blood (not recorded which). The receptor source for this set is an older woman in a cohort exposed to, infected with or recovered from COVID-19 (not recorded which).

J is TRBJ2-1 and V is TRBV6-2 or TRBV6-3; TRBD2 matches 11 bases. Germline values: CDR1 MNHEY, CDR2 SVGEGT. The V segment lost 4 bases and the J segment 6 bases; nucleotides outside the gene matches: 8. The CDR3 totals 16 residues. The CDR3 region is CASSSLAGGPSNEQFF. In DNA form, the CDR3 reads TGTGCCAGCAGTTCCCTAGCGGGAGGCCCTTCCAATGAGCAGTTCTTC.

CDR3 in amino acids: CASRTQGGYYGYTF. CDR3 nucleotide sequence: TGTGCCAGCAGGACACAGGGGGGCTACTATGGCTACACCTTC. V is TRBV27 and J is TRBJ1-2; TRBD1 matches at 8 bases. Germline CDR1 MNHEY, CDR2 SMNVEV (reference sequence). The CDR3 contains 14 residues. J was trimmed by 3 bases and V by 6 bases; bases with no gene match: 6.

The chain is built from TRBV11-2 and TRBJ2-7; TRBD1 might be the D (6 bases). V lost 4 bases and J lost 3, with 10 bases in between. The CDR3 sequence is 13 residues long. Germline CDR1 is SGHAT and CDR2 is FQNNGV. DNA for the CDR3: TGTGCCAGCAGCTCGCAGGACAGCTACGAGCAGTACTTC. It codes for CASSSQDSYEQYF.

The genes are TRBV11-2 and TRBJ1-4; no definite D call. From germline, CDR1 is SGHAT and CDR2 FQNNGV. V was cut by 5 bases and J by 0 bases, with 13 bases left in between. CDR3 size: 16 residues. CDR3 loop: CASSATTGSTNEKLFF. The DNA for the CDR3 is TGTGCCAGCAGCGCCACGACGGGATCAACTAATGAAAAACTGTTTTTT.

This chain joins TRBV5-4 and TRBJ2-2; 8 bases map to TRBD1. The length of the CDR3 is 16 residues. Trimming removed 4 bases from V and 2 bases from J; junction bases left unmatched: 7. CDR1 is SGHNT, CDR2 YYREEE, per germline (reference sequence). The CDR3 nucleotides read TGTGCCAGCAGCCCACCGGGACAGGATAACACCGGGGAGCTGTTTTTT. As protein: CASSPPGQDNTGELFF. Together with reference TRBV5-4 and TRBJ2-2, the CDR3 gives the full variable domain: ETGVTQSPTHLIKTRGQQVTLRCSSQSGHNTVSWYQQALGQGPQFIFQYYREEENGRGNFPPRFSGLQFPNYSSELNVNALELDDSALYLCASSPPGQDNTGELFFGEGSRLTVL.

This rearrangement joins TRBV10-3 to TRBJ2-3; 7 bases match TRBD1. With 3 bases clipped from V and 10 bases from J, the junction kept 7 bases outside the gene matches. Germline lookup yields CDR1 ENHRY and CDR2 SYGVKD. There are 13 residues in the CDR3. The CDR3 DNA follows: TGTGCCATCAGTGAAGGGGACAGCGATCCGCAGTATTTT. Protein product: CAISEGDSDPQYF.

The rearrangement joins TRBV30 to TRBJ2-1, with 10 bases that match TRBD2. Germline assignment: CDR1 GTSNPN and CDR2 SVGIG (reference sequence). Trimming removed 3 bases from V and 6 bases from J; junction bases left unmatched: 8. The CDR3 spans 15 residues. This CDR3 reads CAWRALAGGVNEQFF. The CDR3 DNA reads TGTGCCTGGAGGGCATTAGCGGGAGGTGTCAATGAGCAGTTCTTC.

This chain connects TRBV11-2 to TRBJ1-2, with 8 bases aligning to TRBD1. CDR3 length equals 15 residues. Per the germline V gene, CDR1 is SGHAT and CDR2 is FQNNGV. The V gene end was trimmed by 4 bases and the J gene end by 3 bases; junction bases not matched to a gene: 7. DNA of the CDR3: TGTGCCAGCAGCTCATTGACAGGGGTGGACTATGGCTACACCTTC. Translation: CASSSLTGVDYGYTF. Combining the CDR3 with reference TRBV11-2 and TRBJ1-2 gives the whole variable domain EAGVAQSPRYKIIEKRQSVAFWCNPISGHATLYWYQQILGQGPKLLIQFQNNGVVDDSQLPKDRFSAERLKGVDSTLKIQPAKLEDSAVYLCASSSLTGVDYGYTFGSGTRLTVV.

The chain carries TRBV5-1 and TRBJ2-2; 15 nucleotides match TRBD2. CDR1 and CDR2 from the germline V gene are SGHRS and YFSETQ. The CDR3 loop spans 18 amino acids. V lost 4 bases, J lost 7 bases, and 11 bases stayed unmatched. CDR3 residues: CASSTRGLAGGPGGELFF. The CDR3 nucleotides read TGCGCCAGCAGCACCCGAGGACTAGCGGGAGGGCCTGGCGGGGAGCTGTTTTTT.

The genes are TRBV18 and TRBJ2-7; D call uncertain. Trimming stripped 3 bases from V and 6 bases from J, with 9 bases between. The CDR3 runs to 12 residues. Germline V CDR1 and CDR2: KGHSH, LQKENI. CDR3 DNA sequence: TGTGCCAGCTCACCGAATAGCCGCGAGCAGTACTTC. Translating gives CASSPNSREQYF.

This clone has only a few counts. The chain has TRBV19 and TRBJ1-5; 8 bases align to TRBD1. The CDR3 is made up of 15 amino acids. Losses at the gene ends were 5 bases for V and 6 bases for J; bases not matched to a gene: 9. CDR1 is LNHDA and CDR2 is SQIVND in the germline V gene (reference sequence). The CDR3 DNA sequence: TGTGCCAGTAGTGTTGGACAGGGCGGAGGTCAGCCCCAGCATTTT. Translation: CASSVGQGGGQPQHF. Combining the CDR3 with reference TRBV19 and TRBJ1-5 gives the whole variable domain DGGITQSPKYLFRKEGQNVTLSCEQNLNHDAMYWYRQDPGQGLRLIYYSQIVNDFQKGDIAEGYSVSREKKESFPLTVTSAQKNPTAFYLCASSVGQGGGQPQHFGDGTRLSIL.

The chain recombines TRBV27 with TRBJ2-7; possibly TRBD2 for D (6 bases). Trimming removed 4 bases from V and 0 bases from J, with 22 bases in between. In germline, CDR1 is MNHEY, CDR2 SMNVEV (reference sequence). The CDR3 is 18 residues long. As DNA, the CDR3 is TGTGCCAGCAGTTCGGGAGCGGCACTCGTCTTAAGCTCCTACGAGCAGTACTTC. Its protein product is CASSSGAALVLSSYEQYF.

The V gene is TRBV7-3, the J gene TRBJ2-1; 15 positions match TRBD2. Germline assignment: CDR1 SGHTA and CDR2 FQGTGA. V lost 5 bases to trimming and J lost 1 base; unmatched junction nucleotides: 3. The CDR3 has 17 residues. The DNA of the CDR3 is TGTGCCAGCAGCACGGGACTAGCGGGAGGATCCTACAATGAGCAGTTCTTC. Translated, it gives CASSTGLAGGSYNEQFF.

This rearrangement joins TRBV29-1 to TRBJ1-2, with 7 positions matching TRBD1. Trimming took 0 bases from V and 6 from J; bases not matched to a gene: 4. CDR1 and CDR2 (germline): SQVTM, ANQGSEA. This CDR3 spans 13 amino acids. The CDR3, as DNA: TGCAGCGTTGAAGAGCGACAGGGCCATGGCTACACCTTC. Residues: CSVEERQGHGYTF.